These 14 T cell receptor beta chains share one sample of origin, sequenced in a study of blood T cell repertoires in COVID-19 (dated by TCRdb to the early 2020s). The library was built by means of the immunoSEQ multiplex PCR assay. As stored in TCRdb, this immuneACCESS dataset retains in-frame rearrangements with V and J assigned. A fraction of the clones does not appear; measured against another copy, unresolved V genes explain less than half of the discrepancy, and the remainder lacks a known reason. This sample is represented by under 85,000 clones; over 75% of them were singletons. Together, the top ten hold approximately 12% of the sample. Input material: peripheral blood. Every receptor here comes from a man in his fifties or sixties with acute or convalescent COVID-19.

The chain links TRBV10-3 to TRBJ2-1; 7 bases map to TRBD2. The germline V gene encodes CDR1 ENHRY and CDR2 SYGVKD. The CDR3 has 15 amino acids. The V gene end was trimmed by 3 bases and the J gene end by 10 bases; junction bases not matched to a gene: 12. CDR3 protein: CAISEERGLVREQFF. In DNA, the CDR3 is TGTGCCATCAGTGAAGAGCGGGGCCTGGTTCGAGAGCAGTTCTTC.

This clone was counted a single time. This chain joins TRBV18 and TRBJ2-5; 7 bases align to TRBD2. V was pared by 3 bases and J by 5 bases, with 3 bases of the junction left unmatched. CDR1 and CDR2 (germline): KGHSH, LQKENI. This CDR3 region has 13 residues. The CDR3 sequence: CASSPSGTETQYF. For the CDR3, the DNA is TGTGCCAGCTCACCGAGCGGGACGGAGACCCAGTACTTC.

A single count supports this clone. This chain links TRBV12-3 or TRBV12-4 with TRBJ1-1; unclear D gene. The CDR3 sequence is 12 residues long. V was cut by 0 bases and J by 5 bases, with 4 bases left in between. The CDR3 region is CASSLARTEAFF. The CDR3 DNA sequence: TGTGCCAGCAGTTTAGCCCGGACTGAAGCTTTCTTT.

This clone was counted a single time. The rearrangement joins TRBV30 to TRBJ2-1; possible D gene TRBD1, 5 bases. From germline, CDR1 is GTSNPN and CDR2 SVGIG (reference sequence). Trimming took 6 bases from V and 0 from J, leaving 9 bases between them. This CDR3 has 13 residues. In DNA, the CDR3 is TGTGCCTGCGACAGAAGCTCCTACAATGAGCAGTTCTTC. The encoded protein is CACDRSSYNEQFF.

CDR3 DNA: TGTGCCACGAGGAGCAGAGCTGGGGCCAACGTCCTGACTTTC. Its protein product is CATRSRAGANVLTF. The chain employs TRBV18 and TRBJ2-6; D unclear. There are 14 residues in the CDR3. Germline V gene data show CDR1 as KGHSH and CDR2 as LQKENI. The V and J ends lost 10 bases and 2 bases respectively, with 12 bases between them.

V gene TRBV24-1 combines with J gene TRBJ2-5; 7 bases fit TRBD1. The V and J ends lost 3 bases and 3 bases, in that order; junction bases with no gene match: 9. This CDR3 contains 16 residues. The germline V gene encodes CDR1 KGHDR and CDR2 SFDVKD. The CDR3 DNA reads TGTGCCACCAGTGATCCGGCCGGGACAGTAAAAGAGACCCAGTACTTC. Protein sequence: CATSDPAGTVKETQYF.

The genes are TRBV5-5 and TRBJ1-1, with TRBD1 as a possible D gene (5 bases). Germline CDR1 and CDR2: SGHKS and YYEKEE (reference sequence). Trimming shortened V by 4 bases and J by 0 bases, and 10 bases separated the two germline ends. The CDR3 covers 14 residues. CDR3 nucleotide sequence: TGTGCCAGCAGCGTAACAGGAATGAACACTGAAGCTTTCTTT. It specifies CASSVTGMNTEAFF. Full variable domain (remainder filled in from reference TRBV5-5 and TRBJ1-1): DAGVTQSPTHLIKTRGQQVTLRCSPISGHKSVSWYQQVLGQGPQFIFQYYEKEERGRGNFPDRFSARQFPNYSSELNVNALLLGDSALYLCASSVTGMNTEAFFGQGTRLTVV.

This rearrangement joins TRBV18 to TRBJ1-1; TRBD1 is a possible D gene (5 bases). The germline CDR1 and CDR2 sequences are KGHSH and LQKENI. The CDR3 is 15 amino acids. Trimming left V 6 bases short and J 3 bases short, with 17 bases between. The DNA of the CDR3 is TGTGCCAGCTCCCCCGGGACTACCATTTACACTGAAGCTTTCTTT. Its protein is CASSPGTTIYTEAFF.

The CDR3 loop is CASPLEAYNEQFF. Written as DNA, the CDR3 is TGTGCCAGTCCGTTAGAGGCCTACAATGAGCAGTTCTTC. This chain uses TRBV19 with TRBJ2-1, with unresolved D. V dropped 8 bases and J dropped 2 bases, with 10 bases sitting between them. The CDR3 consists of 13 residues. Germline CDR1 and CDR2: LNHDA and SQIVND (reference sequence).

This clone was detected a few times. V and J are TRBV12-3 or TRBV12-4 and TRBJ1-2; D is undetermined. V gave up 2 bases and J gave up 5 bases, with 9 bases separating them. The length of the CDR3 is 13 residues. The DNA of the CDR3 is TGTGCCAGCAGTTTACCGGGGAAGTATGGCTACACCTTC. Amino acid sequence: CASSLPGKYGYTF.

This clone was detected only once. The chain links TRBV27 to TRBJ2-7; 11 bases are a match to TRBD2. V dropped 4 bases and J dropped 2; count of bases not matched to a gene: 4. This CDR3 has 15 residues. Germline V gene sequence: CDR1 MNHEY, CDR2 SMNVEV (reference sequence). CDR3 residues: CASSSGTSGPYEQYF. The CDR3 DNA sequence: TGTGCCAGCAGTTCCGGGACTAGCGGACCCTACGAGCAGTACTTC.

This rearrangement joins TRBV3-1 (or the pseudogene TRBV3-2) to TRBJ1-2; no definite D call. CDR3 length: 14 residues. V lost 4 bases and J lost 7, with 16 bases in between. Per germline, CDR1 LGHDT and CDR2 YNNKEL (reference sequence). The CDR3 nucleotides are TGTGCCAGCAGCCCTGGACGGGAAATAGGTGGCTACACCTTC. It encodes CASSPGREIGGYTF.

This chain connects TRBV11-2 to TRBJ1-1, with TRBD1 as a possible D gene (6 bases). The CDR3 extends over 17 amino acids. The germline V gene has CDR1 SGHAT and CDR2 FQNNGV. Between the trimmed V and J ends, which lost 2 bases and 1 base, there was a span of 17 bases. In DNA, the CDR3 is TGTGCCAGCAGCTTAAAGGATTGGGGGCGGCAGAACACTGAAGCTTTCTTT. This gives the protein CASSLKDWGRQNTEAFF.

The chain carries TRBV7-2 and TRBJ2-1; TRBD1 agrees at 9 bases. Looked up from germline, CDR1 is SGHTA and CDR2 is FQGNSA. The CDR3 contains 15 residues. V was clipped by 5 bases and J by 6 bases; unmatched bases: 8. CDR3 sequence reads: CASSIGTGKGNEQFF. CDR3 nucleotide sequence: TGTGCCAGCAGCATTGGGACAGGGAAGGGCAATGAGCAGTTCTTC.